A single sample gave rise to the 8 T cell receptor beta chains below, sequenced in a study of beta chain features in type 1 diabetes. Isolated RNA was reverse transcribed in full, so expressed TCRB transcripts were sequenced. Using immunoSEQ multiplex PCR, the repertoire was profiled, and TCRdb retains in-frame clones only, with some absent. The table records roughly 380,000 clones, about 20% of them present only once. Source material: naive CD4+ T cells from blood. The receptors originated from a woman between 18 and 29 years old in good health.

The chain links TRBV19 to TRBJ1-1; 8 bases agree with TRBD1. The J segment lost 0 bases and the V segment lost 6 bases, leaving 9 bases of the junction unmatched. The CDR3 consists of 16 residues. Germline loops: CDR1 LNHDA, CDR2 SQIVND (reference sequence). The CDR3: CASSALRGQVNTEAFF. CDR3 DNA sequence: TGTGCCAGTAGCGCACTCCGGGGACAGGTGAACACTGAAGCTTTCTTT.

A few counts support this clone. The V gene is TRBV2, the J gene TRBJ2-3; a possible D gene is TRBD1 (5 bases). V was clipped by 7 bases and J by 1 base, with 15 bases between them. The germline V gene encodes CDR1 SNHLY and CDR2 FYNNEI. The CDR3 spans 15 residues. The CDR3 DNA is TGTGCCAGCACTGGTGGAACAGGCCGCACAGATACGCAGTATTTT. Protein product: CASTGGTGRTDTQYF.

The CDR3 region has the DNA TGTGCCAGCAGCTTAAAGCGGAGTCTAAGCACAGATACGCAGTATTTT. Translated, it gives CASSLKRSLSTDTQYF. This sequence joins TRBV7-8 and TRBJ2-3; the D gene is possibly TRBD2 (5 bases). V lost 2 bases and J lost 0, with 12 bases in between. CDR1 SGHVS and CDR2 FQNEAQ come from the germline V gene. This CDR3 contains 16 residues.

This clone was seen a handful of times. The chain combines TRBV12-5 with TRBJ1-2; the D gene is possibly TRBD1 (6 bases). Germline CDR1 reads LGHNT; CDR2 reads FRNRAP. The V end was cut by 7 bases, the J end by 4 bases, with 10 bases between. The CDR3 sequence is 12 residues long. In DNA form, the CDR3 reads TGTGCTAGTGCTGACAGGTCCTATGGCTACACCTTC. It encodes CASADRSYGYTF.

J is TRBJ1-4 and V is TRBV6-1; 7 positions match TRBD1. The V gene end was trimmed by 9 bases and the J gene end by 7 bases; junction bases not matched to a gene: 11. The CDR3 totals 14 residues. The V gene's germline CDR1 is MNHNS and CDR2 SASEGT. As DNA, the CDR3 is TGTGCCAGTTTGTCCGGGACAGCTGGTGAAAAACTGTTTTTT. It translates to CASLSGTAGEKLFF.

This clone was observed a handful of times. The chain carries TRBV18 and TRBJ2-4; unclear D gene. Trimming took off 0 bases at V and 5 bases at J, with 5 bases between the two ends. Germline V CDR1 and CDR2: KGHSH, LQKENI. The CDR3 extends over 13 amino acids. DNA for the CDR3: TGTGCCAGCTCACCACCGGGCGAAAACATTCAGTACTTC. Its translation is CASSPPGENIQYF. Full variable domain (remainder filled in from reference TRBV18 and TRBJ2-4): NAGVMQNPRHLVRRRGQEARLRCSPMKGHSHVYWYRQLPEEGLKFMVYLQKENIIDESGMPKERFSAEFPKEGPSILRIQQVVRGDSAAYFCASSPPGENIQYFGAGTRLSVL.

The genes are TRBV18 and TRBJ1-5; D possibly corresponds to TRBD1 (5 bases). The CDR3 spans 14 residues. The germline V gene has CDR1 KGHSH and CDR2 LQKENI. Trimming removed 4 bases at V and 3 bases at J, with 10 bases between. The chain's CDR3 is CASSQLQDNQPQHF. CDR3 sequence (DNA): TGTGCCAGCTCACAATTACAGGACAATCAGCCCCAGCATTTT.

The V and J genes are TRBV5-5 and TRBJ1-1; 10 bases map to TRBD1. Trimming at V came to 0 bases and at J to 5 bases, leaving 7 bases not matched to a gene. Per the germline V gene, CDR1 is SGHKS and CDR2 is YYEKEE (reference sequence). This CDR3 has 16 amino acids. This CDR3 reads CASSLGQGAWETEAFF. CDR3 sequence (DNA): TGTGCCAGCAGCTTGGGACAGGGGGCTTGGGAAACTGAAGCTTTCTTT.